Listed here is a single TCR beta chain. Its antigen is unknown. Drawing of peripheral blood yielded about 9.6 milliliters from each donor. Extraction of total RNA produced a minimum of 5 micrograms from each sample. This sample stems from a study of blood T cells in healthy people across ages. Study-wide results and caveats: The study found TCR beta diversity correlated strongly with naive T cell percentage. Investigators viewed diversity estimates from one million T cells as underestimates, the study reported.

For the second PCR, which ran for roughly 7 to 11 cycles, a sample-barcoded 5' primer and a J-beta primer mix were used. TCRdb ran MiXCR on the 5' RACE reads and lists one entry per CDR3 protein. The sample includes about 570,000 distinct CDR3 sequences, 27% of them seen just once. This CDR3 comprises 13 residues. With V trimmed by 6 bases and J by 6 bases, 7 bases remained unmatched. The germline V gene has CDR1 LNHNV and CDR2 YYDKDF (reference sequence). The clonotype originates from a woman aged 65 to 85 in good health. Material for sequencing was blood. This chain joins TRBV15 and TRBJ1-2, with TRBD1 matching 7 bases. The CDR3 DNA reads TGTGCCACCAGGGGGGGGACAGAGCATGGCTACACCTTC. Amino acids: CATRGGTEHGYTF.